Listed below are T cell receptor beta chains from one sample, sequenced in a study of blood T cell repertoires in COVID-19. Method: immunoSEQ multiplex PCR; TCRdb's copy keeps in-frame clones and lacks some. The data show approximately 200,000 clones, with 94% seen just once and approximately 0.69% held by the top ten. Sequenced input: peripheral blood. The receptors come from a man aged 25 to 40 with COVID-19, enrolled during active disease. Both conserved end residues are part of each CDR3. A D gene is named only where the DNA matches it firmly. A row's size may be missing; if present it is once, few, many or a size class.

d_gene: -; v_gene: TRBV18; j_gene: TRBJ1-6; abundance: -; CDR3nt: TGTGCCAGCTCACCGGCGTATATTGCCAGGGGATTTAATGCCTATAATTCACCCCTCCACTTT; CDR3aa: CASSPAYIARGFNAYNSPLHF
d_gene: -; v_gene: TRBV6-5; j_gene: TRBJ1-1; abundance: -; CDR3nt: TGTGCCAGCAGTTACTCAGTTCCTCGGGGGACTGAAGCTTTCTTT; CDR3aa: CASSYSVPRGTEAFF
d_gene: TRBD1; v_gene: TRBV28; j_gene: TRBJ1-2; abundance: -; CDR3nt: TGTGCCAGCAGTTTATCTACAGGGGGGGACTATGGCTACACCTTC; CDR3aa: CASSLSTGGDYGYTF
d_gene: -; v_gene: TRBV25-1; j_gene: TRBJ1-6; abundance: -; CDR3nt: TGTGCCAGCACCCCCTCGGGGGTTAATAATTCACCCCTCCACTTT; CDR3aa: CASTPSGVNNSPLHF
d_gene: -; v_gene: TRBV4-1; j_gene: TRBJ1-5; abundance: -; CDR3nt: TGCGCCAGCAGCCGAACTGACAGCCGCAATCAGCCCCAGCATTTT; CDR3aa: CASSRTDSRNQPQHF
d_gene: -; v_gene: TRBV5-1; j_gene: TRBJ2-7; abundance: once; CDR3nt: TGCGCCAGCAGCTTGGCGGGGCAGGGGCTGAACGAGCAGTACTTC; CDR3aa: CASSLAGQGLNEQYF
d_gene: -; v_gene: TRBV27; j_gene: TRBJ2-3; abundance: -; CDR3nt: TGTGCCAGCAGTTTATCCTGGGGCGGAGTGGCTAGCACAGATACGCAGTATTTT; CDR3aa: CASSLSWGGVASTDTQYF
d_gene: -; v_gene: TRBV6-1; j_gene: TRBJ2-7; abundance: -; CDR3nt: TGTGCCAGCAGTGAACTGGGGGCGCGGCAGTACTTC; CDR3aa: CASSELGARQYF
d_gene: -; v_gene: TRBV5-6; j_gene: TRBJ1-1; abundance: -; CDR3nt: TGTGCCAGCAGCTCACACGACTACCCGGGGGCTTTCTTT; CDR3aa: CASSSHDYPGAFF
d_gene: TRBD2; v_gene: TRBV6-2/TRBV6-3; j_gene: TRBJ2-3; abundance: -; CDR3nt: TGTGCCAGCAGTCGTTCACTAGCGGGGGTCCTTGGTACGCAGTATTTT; CDR3aa: CASSRSLAGVLGTQYF
d_gene: -; v_gene: TRBV6-5; j_gene: TRBJ1-4; abundance: -; CDR3nt: TGTGCCAGCAGAGGGGTAACTAATGAAAAACTGTTTTTT; CDR3aa: CASRGVTNEKLFF
d_gene: TRBD1; v_gene: TRBV18; j_gene: TRBJ1-3; abundance: once; CDR3nt: TGTGCCAGCTCACCAACGGGACAGGGGATTGTAGGAAACACCATATATTTT; CDR3aa: CASSPTGQGIVGNTIYF
d_gene: -; v_gene: TRBV5-6; j_gene: TRBJ1-1; abundance: -; CDR3nt: TGTGCCAGCGCGGGGGTCGAGGGAACTGAAGCTTTCTTT; CDR3aa: CASAGVEGTEAFF
d_gene: -; v_gene: TRBV7-6; j_gene: TRBJ1-1; abundance: -; CDR3nt: TGTGCCAGCAGCTTAGCGAGAGCGAACACTGAAGCTTTCTTT; CDR3aa: CASSLARANTEAFF
d_gene: TRBD1; v_gene: TRBV5-4; j_gene: TRBJ1-1; abundance: -; CDR3nt: TGTGCCAGCAGCCGACGGACAGGGTCGAACACTGAAGCTTTCTTT; CDR3aa: CASSRRTGSNTEAFF
d_gene: -; v_gene: TRBV19; j_gene: TRBJ2-3; abundance: once; CDR3nt: TGTGCCAGTAGTATAGAACGGGGTACGGTGGATACGCAGTATTTT; CDR3aa: CASSIERGTVDTQYF
d_gene: TRBD1; v_gene: TRBV5-1; j_gene: TRBJ1-1; abundance: once; CDR3nt: TGCGCCAGCAGCCCCGGGACAGGGGACGTGGATGAGACTGAAGCTTTCTTT; CDR3aa: CASSPGTGDVDETEAFF
d_gene: -; v_gene: TRBV18; j_gene: TRBJ1-2; abundance: -; CDR3nt: TGTGCCAGCTCACCACCGATCAAAGCCGGGTATGGCTACACCTTC; CDR3aa: CASSPPIKAGYGYTF
d_gene: -; v_gene: TRBV5-4; j_gene: TRBJ2-5; abundance: -; CDR3nt: TGTGCCAGCAGCTTGGGCGAGGGGGGGGTCGAGACCCAGTACTTC; CDR3aa: CASSLGEGGVETQYF
d_gene: TRBD2; v_gene: TRBV7-9; j_gene: TRBJ2-7; abundance: few; CDR3nt: TGTGCCAGCAGCTTAGGGACTAGCTCTGGCGAGCAGTACTTC; CDR3aa: CASSLGTSSGEQYF
d_gene: -; v_gene: TRBV18; j_gene: TRBJ1-5; abundance: -; CDR3nt: TGTGCCAGCTCACCACTCAGGCTTAGCAATCAGCCCCAGCATTTT; CDR3aa: CASSPLRLSNQPQHF
d_gene: TRBD1; v_gene: TRBV25-1; j_gene: TRBJ2-2; abundance: -; CDR3nt: TGTGCCAGCAGGAGACAACCTACAGGGGGCAGGGGCACCGGGGAGCTGTTTTTT; CDR3aa: CASRRQPTGGRGTGELFF
d_gene: -; v_gene: TRBV7-5; j_gene: TRBJ1-1; abundance: few; CDR3nt: TGTGTCAGAAGCAACCGAGGAGGGCCAAGCACTGAAGCTTTCTTT; CDR3aa: CVRSNRGGPSTEAFF
d_gene: TRBD1; v_gene: TRBV3-1/TRBV3-2; j_gene: TRBJ2-2; abundance: -; CDR3nt: TGTGCCAGCAGCCAAGATCTCCGGACAGGGGGCTGGACCGGGGAGCTGTTTTTT; CDR3aa: CASSQDLRTGGWTGELFF
d_gene: TRBD2; v_gene: TRBV18; j_gene: TRBJ2-1; abundance: -; CDR3nt: TGTGCCAGCTCACCACCAGGAGCGGGGCTCTACAATGAGCAGTTCTTC; CDR3aa: CASSPPGAGLYNEQFF
d_gene: TRBD1; v_gene: TRBV5-6; j_gene: TRBJ2-3; abundance: -; CDR3nt: TGTGCCAGCAGCAACCGGGACAGGGGCACAGATACGCAGTATTTT; CDR3aa: CASSNRDRGTDTQYF